A single sample gave rise to the 27 T cell receptor beta chains below, sequenced in a study of T cell repertoires in cytomegalovirus infection. TCRdb processed the reads anew with MiXCR; each CDR3 protein has one entry. The data hold approximately 1,000,000 distinct CDR3 sequences, with approximately 30% observed a single time. Their recognized antigens are unknown. Source: cultured CD8+ T cells from PBMCs, taken from culture after CMV antigen stimulation. The receptors derive from a human donor in good health (CMV status not recorded). Some clones in this sample may be carry-over from other donors' samples.

The DNA of the CDR3 is TGTGCCAGCAGCGCGAGGGGGGGCCCCTACTCCTATAATTCACCCCTCCACTTT. Its protein is CASSARGGPYSYNSPLHF. V gene TRBV7-2 combines with J gene TRBJ1-6; tentative D call: TRBD1 (6 bases). Trimming pared 5 bases from V and 0 bases from J, leaving 17 bases between. Germline values: CDR1 SGHTA, CDR2 FQGNSA. This CDR3 has 18 amino acids.

The table lists this clonotype with many counts. V gene TRBV28 combines with J gene TRBJ2-3; 8 bases fit TRBD2. Germline loops: CDR1 MDHEN, CDR2 SYDVKM. The CDR3 is 18 residues long. Trimming took 3 bases from V and 2 from J; bases not matched to a gene: 13. DNA for the CDR3: TGTGCCAGCAGTTTTTCGAATTCTGCGGGGGGTTACACAGATACGCAGTATTTT. Its protein product is CASSFSNSAGGYTDTQYF.

The chain carries TRBV6-1 and TRBJ2-7; 9 positions agree with TRBD1. Trimming cost V 4 bases and J 6 bases; bases outside gene matches: 10. The CDR3 is made up of 15 amino acids. Per the germline V gene, CDR1 is MNHNS and CDR2 is SASEGT. The CDR3 coding sequence is TGTGCCAGCAGTGGAGGACAGGGGACGGGTCGCGAGCAGTACTTC. It encodes CASSGGQGTGREQYF.

On this clonotype itself: One end of the junction fails to match germline, which may point to a read error. V gene TRBV9 combines with J gene TRBJ2-1; the D gene is possibly TRBD2 (5 bases). The length of the CDR3 is 13 residues. Germline CDR1 is SGDLS and CDR2 is YYNGEE. CDR3 nucleotides: TGTACCAGCAGCGGTGGAGTCTACAATGAGCAGTTCTTC. As protein: CTSSGGVYNEQFF.

This clonotype was seen more than once but under ten times. CDR3 nucleotide sequence: TGTGCCAGCAGTTCCCGGACTAGCGGGGGCGATGAGCAGTTCTTC. Its translation: CASSSRTSGGDEQFF. The genes are TRBV27 and TRBJ2-1, with TRBD2 matching over 13 bases. The V segment lost 4 bases and the J segment 8 bases; nucleotides outside the gene matches: 5. The CDR3 is made up of 15 amino acids. In germline, CDR1 is MNHEY, CDR2 SMNVEV (reference sequence).

This clonotype occurred many times. V usage is TRBV27 and J usage is TRBJ2-1, with 7 bases identical to TRBD1. This CDR3 is 14 amino acids long. Germline CDR1 MNHEY, CDR2 SMNVEV (reference sequence). V lost 7 bases and J lost 4; bases outside the gene matches: 7. CDR3 region: CASKTGVGYNEQFF. Written as DNA, the CDR3 is TGTGCCAGCAAAACAGGGGTTGGGTACAATGAGCAGTTCTTC.

This clonotype has only a few counts. The chain links TRBV19 to TRBJ1-1; 7 positions match TRBD1. Germline V gene lookup returns CDR1 LNHDA and CDR2 SQIVND (reference sequence). The length of the CDR3 is 16 residues. The V gene end was trimmed by 7 bases and the J gene end by 1 base; junction bases not matched to a gene: 12. The CDR3, as DNA: TGTGCCAGTAAGGCTCAGGGGGGAGGGACGAACACTGAAGCTTTCTTT. This gives the protein CASKAQGGGTNTEAFF.

The chain's CDR3 is CASSSRDRMPDTQYF. The CDR3 DNA sequence: TGTGCCAGCAGCTCCCGGGACAGGATGCCAGATACGCAGTATTTT. The chain combines TRBV7-9 with TRBJ2-3; 8 nucleotides line up with TRBD1. CDR3 length: 15 amino acids. V was pared by 4 bases and J by 4 bases, with 7 bases of the junction left unmatched. CDR1 SEHNR and CDR2 FQNEAQ come from the germline V gene (reference sequence).

This clonotype was seen a handful of times. The chain links TRBV29-1 to TRBJ1-1; possible D gene TRBD1, 5 bases. Germline-derived CDR1 and CDR2 are SQVTM and ANQGSEA. Trimming cost V 5 bases and J 7 bases, with 11 bases left between them. This CDR3 region has 11 residues. CDR3 region: CSVPGYGEAFF. CDR3 nucleotides: TGCAGCGTTCCAGGGTACGGTGAAGCTTTCTTT.

The gene calls are TRBV12-3 or TRBV12-4 and TRBJ1-1; a possible D gene is TRBD1 (5 bases). V was trimmed by 7 bases and J by 6 bases, leaving 15 bases between them. The length of the CDR3 is 13 residues. As DNA, the CDR3 is TGTGCCAGCAACCCGGCCGGGGGACCTGAAGCTTTCTTT. Amino acid sequence: CASNPAGGPEAFF.

The chain joins TRBV12-3 or TRBV12-4 to TRBJ2-7; either TRBD1 or TRBD2 may supply D (5 bases each). Trimming left V 3 bases short and J 9 bases short, with 9 bases between. CDR3 size: 11 residues. Written as DNA, the CDR3 is TGTGCCAGCAGTTTGGGACCGAGGCAGTACTTC. Amino acids: CASSLGPRQYF.

The chain employs TRBV10-3 and TRBJ2-3; TRBD2 matches at 14 bases. Germline V gives CDR1 ENHRY, CDR2 SYGVKD. CDR3 size: 15 residues. The junction had 4 bases not matched to a gene; V was cut back by 9 bases and J by 2 bases. The CDR3 is CAMGTSGGHTDTQYF. The CDR3 nucleotides are TGTGCCATGGGGACTAGCGGGGGACACACAGATACGCAGTATTTT.

The gene calls are TRBV6-6 and TRBJ2-7; the match to TRBD1 covers 9 bases. V gave up 0 bases and J gave up 3 bases; unmatched junction bases: 3. CDR3 length equals 15 residues. The germline gives CDR1 MNHNY, CDR2 SVGAGI (reference sequence). Written as DNA, the CDR3 is TGTGCCAGCAGTTACTCCAAGGGACAGGGCTACGAGCAGTACGTC. It is translated as CASSYSKGQGYEQYV.

This clonotype has just a few counts. This chain uses TRBV12-3 or TRBV12-4 with TRBJ2-6, with TRBD1 matching 8 bases. V shed 5 bases and J 0 bases; nucleotides not matched to a gene: 6. The CDR3 sequence is 17 residues long. CDR3 in amino acids: CASSRGQGYSGANVLTF. The CDR3 nucleotides read TGTGCCAGCAGTCGCGGACAGGGCTACTCTGGGGCCAACGTCCTGACTTTC.

This clonotype was counted a few times. The chain employs TRBV27 and TRBJ2-2; TRBD1 is a possible D gene (6 bases). This CDR3 region has 16 residues. The germline gives CDR1 MNHEY, CDR2 SMNVEV (reference sequence). V was clipped by 4 bases and J by 3 bases, with 15 bases between them. CDR3 sequence (DNA): TGTGCCAGCAGTTCTTTACAGGGATCGGACACCGGGGAGCTGTTTTTT. It encodes CASSSLQGSDTGELFF.

This clonotype was found a few times. The junction differs from germline at one of its ends, possibly a read error. The chain employs TRBV7-2 and TRBJ2-1; 7 bases match TRBD1. The CDR3 totals 15 residues. Germline CDR1 SGHTA, CDR2 FQGNSA. The CDR3 region is CANSFIRQGYNEQFF. CDR3 nucleotides: TGTGCCAACAGCTTTATAAGACAGGGTTACAATGAGCAGTTCTTC.

This clonotype was detected only a few times. This chain links TRBV19 with TRBJ1-1; 7 bases agree with TRBD1. Germline V gene sequence: CDR1 LNHDA, CDR2 SQIVND (reference sequence). Trimming cost V 6 bases and J 0 bases; bases outside gene matches: 4. This CDR3 contains 14 residues. CDR3 protein: CASRHRGLNTEAFF. The DNA for the CDR3 is TGTGCCAGTAGACACAGGGGCTTGAACACTGAAGCTTTCTTT.

This clonotype was found a few times. This CDR3 is CAINEVRLGYTF. The CDR3 DNA reads as TGTGCCATCAATGAAGTTAGGCTGGGCTACACCTTC. The rearrangement uses TRBV10-3 and TRBJ1-2; D is unresolved. CDR1 ENHRY and CDR2 SYGVKD come from the germline V gene. The CDR3 is made up of 12 amino acids. Trimming shortened V by 7 bases and J by 8 bases, and 14 bases separated the two germline ends.

This rearrangement joins TRBV4-2 to TRBJ2-5, with D unresolved. The CDR3 spans 15 residues. Germline V CDR1 and CDR2: LGHNA, YNFKEQ. V gave up 1 base and J gave up 2 bases, with 11 bases separating them. CDR3 DNA sequence: TGTGCCAGCAGCCAAGGAGTTGGGTTTCAAGAGACCCAGTACTTC. Protein: CASSQGVGFQETQYF.

This clonotype was recorded many times. The chain combines TRBV6-2 or TRBV6-3 with TRBJ2-7; D not resolved. V lost 7 bases, J lost 2 bases, and 18 bases lay in between. Germline V lookup: CDR1 MNHEY, CDR2 SVGEGT. This CDR3 is built from 15 residues. The CDR3 coding sequence is TGTGCCAGCATTCTTGCCCCCCTCCTAGCCTACGAGCAGTACGTC. Its protein product is CASILAPLLAYEQYV.

This chain connects TRBV6-5 to TRBJ2-7; the D is unclear. V gave up 4 bases and J gave up 3 bases, with 13 bases separating them. The CDR3 spans 14 residues. CDR1 MNHEY and CDR2 SVGAGI come from the germline V gene. The CDR3 DNA reads as TGTGCCAGCAGTTCCTCCGAGGCGAACTACGAGCAGTACGTC. Translation gives CASSSSEANYEQYV.

A few counts support this clonotype. The chain recombines TRBV4-1 with TRBJ1-3; D remains unclear. This CDR3 has 15 amino acids. The V end lost 0 bases, the J end lost 7 bases, and 13 bases lay between the germline ends. The germline V gene has CDR1 MGHRA and CDR2 YSYEKL. CDR3 coding DNA: TGCGCCAGCAGCCAAGAGGTCCAGGAATGGAACACCATATATTTT. It is translated as CASSQEVQEWNTIYF.

The gene calls are TRBV4-1 and TRBJ2-3; 7 bases fit TRBD2. The germline V gene has CDR1 MGHRA and CDR2 YSYEKL. CDR3 length: 14 residues. The junction had 4 bases not matched to a gene; V was cut back by 4 bases and J by 3 bases. CDR3: CASSPGTTTDTQYF. The DNA for the CDR3 is TGCGCCAGCAGCCCAGGGACTACTACAGATACGCAGTATTTT.

CDR3: CASNTLGTNEKLFF. DNA of the CDR3: TGTGCCAGTAATACCCTTGGAACTAATGAAAAACTGTTTTTT. The V gene is TRBV19, the J gene TRBJ1-4; D not resolved. V lost 7 bases and J 1 base, leaving 10 bases between the germline ends. The CDR3 extends over 14 amino acids. The germline V gene encodes CDR1 LNHDA and CDR2 SQIVND (reference sequence).

In the case of this clonotype: At one boundary the junction diverges from the germline segment, which might be a read error. This chain joins TRBV7-7 and TRBJ2-1; D remains ambiguous. The CDR3 length is 14 residues. Germline V gene sequence: CDR1 SSHAT, CDR2 FNYEAQ (reference sequence). CDR3 loop: CASSPRASDNEQFF. CDR3 DNA sequence: TGTGCTAGCAGCCCAAGGGCCTCGGACAATGAGCAGTTCTTC. The variable domain in full, with the rest retrieved from reference TRBV7-7 and TRBJ2-1, is GAGVSQSPRYKVTKRGQDVTLRCDPISSHATLYWYQQALGQGPEFLTYFNYEAQPDKSGLPSDRFSAERPEGSISTLTIQRTEQRDSAMYRCASSPRASDNEQFFGPGTRLTVL.

The chain uses TRBV13 and TRBJ2-7, with a weak D call TRBD2 (6 bases). Trimming took 5 bases from V and 7 from J, leaving 15 bases between them. The germline gives CDR1 PRHDT, CDR2 FYEKMQ (reference sequence). This CDR3 has 13 amino acids. The CDR3: CASSPTGGWEQYF. The CDR3 coding sequence is TGTGCCAGCAGCCCTACCGGGGGTTGGGAGCAGTACTTC.

This clonotype was observed a handful of times. The chain is built from TRBV5-6 and TRBJ1-1, with a weak D call TRBD1 (6 bases). This CDR3 spans 12 amino acids. Trimming shortened V by 2 bases and J by 8 bases, and 10 bases separated the two germline ends. Germline lookup yields CDR1 SGHDT and CDR2 YYEEEE. CDR3 DNA: TGTGCCAGCAGCTTACCTACAGGGGAAGCTTTCTTT. This codes for CASSLPTGEAFF.